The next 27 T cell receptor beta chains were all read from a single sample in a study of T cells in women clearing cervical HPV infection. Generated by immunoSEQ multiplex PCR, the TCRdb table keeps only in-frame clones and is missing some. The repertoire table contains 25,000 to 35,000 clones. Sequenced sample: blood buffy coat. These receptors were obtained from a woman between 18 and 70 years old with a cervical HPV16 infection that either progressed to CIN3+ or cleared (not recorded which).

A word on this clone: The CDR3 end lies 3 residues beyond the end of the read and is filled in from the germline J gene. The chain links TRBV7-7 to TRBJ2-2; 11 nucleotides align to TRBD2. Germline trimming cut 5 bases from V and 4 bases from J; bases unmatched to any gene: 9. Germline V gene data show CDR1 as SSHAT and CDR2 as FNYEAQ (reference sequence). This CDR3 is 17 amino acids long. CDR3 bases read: TGTGCCAGCAGCGCCCAACTAGCGGGAGCAGGCACCGGGGAG. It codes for CASSAQLAGAGTGE. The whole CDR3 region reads CASSAQLAGAGTGELFF.

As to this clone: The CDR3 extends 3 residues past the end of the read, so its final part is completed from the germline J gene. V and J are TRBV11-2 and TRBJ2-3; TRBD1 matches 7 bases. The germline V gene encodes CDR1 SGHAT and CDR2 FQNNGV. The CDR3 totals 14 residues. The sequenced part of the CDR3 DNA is TGTGCCAGCAGCTTAGGGGCAGGGGGAAAGACG. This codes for CASSLGAGGKT. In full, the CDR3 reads CASSLGAGGKTQYF.

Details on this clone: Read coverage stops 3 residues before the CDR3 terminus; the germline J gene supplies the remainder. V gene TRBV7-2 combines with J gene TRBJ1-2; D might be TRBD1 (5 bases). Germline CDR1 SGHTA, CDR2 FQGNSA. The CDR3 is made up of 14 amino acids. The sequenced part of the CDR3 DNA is TGTGCCAGCAGCTGGGGGGACCCATCCTACGAC. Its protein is CASSWGDPSYD. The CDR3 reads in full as CASSWGDPSYDYTF.

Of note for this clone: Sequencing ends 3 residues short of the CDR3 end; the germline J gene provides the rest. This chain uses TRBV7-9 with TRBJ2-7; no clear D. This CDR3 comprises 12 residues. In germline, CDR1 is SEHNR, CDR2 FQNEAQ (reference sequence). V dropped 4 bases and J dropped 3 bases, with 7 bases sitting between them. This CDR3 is CASSSTGYEQYF. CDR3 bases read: TGTGCCAGCAGCTCGACGGGCTACGAG.

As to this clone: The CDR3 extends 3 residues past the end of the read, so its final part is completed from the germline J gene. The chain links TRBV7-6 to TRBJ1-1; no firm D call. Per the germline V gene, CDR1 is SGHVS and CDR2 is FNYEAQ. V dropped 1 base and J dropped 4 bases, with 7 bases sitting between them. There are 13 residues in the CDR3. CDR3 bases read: TGTGCCAGCAGCTTAGAAGCCGGCACTGAA. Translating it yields CASSLEAGTE. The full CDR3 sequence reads CASSLEAGTEAFF.

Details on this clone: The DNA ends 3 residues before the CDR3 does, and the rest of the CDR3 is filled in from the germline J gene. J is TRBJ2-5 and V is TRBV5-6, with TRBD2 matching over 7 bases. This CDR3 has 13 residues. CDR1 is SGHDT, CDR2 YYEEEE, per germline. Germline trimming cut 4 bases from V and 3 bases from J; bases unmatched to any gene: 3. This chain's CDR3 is CASSPGGEETQYF. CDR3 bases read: TGTGCCAGCAGCCCGGGGGGTGAAGAGACC.

The chain's CDR3 is CASRLAGAAGNTEAFF. CDR3 DNA, as far as it was read: TGTGCCAGCAGGTTAGCCGGTGCGGCGGGGAACACTGAA. The chain links TRBV5-4 to TRBJ1-1; no definite D call. Sequencing ends 3 residues short of the CDR3 end; the germline J gene provides the rest. The CDR3 is made up of 16 amino acids. V gave up 5 bases and J gave up 1 base, with 18 bases separating them. Germline V lookup: CDR1 SGHNT, CDR2 YYREEE (reference sequence).

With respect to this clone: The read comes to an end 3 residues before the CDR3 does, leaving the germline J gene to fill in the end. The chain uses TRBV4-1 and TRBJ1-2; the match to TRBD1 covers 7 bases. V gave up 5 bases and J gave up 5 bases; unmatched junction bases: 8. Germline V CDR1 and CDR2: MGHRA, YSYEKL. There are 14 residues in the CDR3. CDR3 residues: CASSDRQGPYGYTF. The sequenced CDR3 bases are TGCGCCAGCAGCGATCGACAGGGACCTTATGGC.

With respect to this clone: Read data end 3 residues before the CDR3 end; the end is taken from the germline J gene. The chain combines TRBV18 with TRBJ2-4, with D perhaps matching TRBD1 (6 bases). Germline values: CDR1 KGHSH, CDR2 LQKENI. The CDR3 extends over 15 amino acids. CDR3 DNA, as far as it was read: TGTGCCAGCTCACCAGGGCAGGGGATTTGGTATGGT. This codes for CASSPGQGIWYG. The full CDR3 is CASSPGQGIWYGQYF.

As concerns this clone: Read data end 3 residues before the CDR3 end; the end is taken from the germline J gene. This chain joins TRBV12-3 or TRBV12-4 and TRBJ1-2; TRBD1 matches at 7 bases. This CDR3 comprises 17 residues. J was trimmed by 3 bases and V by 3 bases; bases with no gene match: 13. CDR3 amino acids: CASSLAGRRGQHYGYTF. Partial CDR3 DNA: TGTGCCAGCAGTTTGGCCGGGCGTAGGGGGCAGCACTATGGC.

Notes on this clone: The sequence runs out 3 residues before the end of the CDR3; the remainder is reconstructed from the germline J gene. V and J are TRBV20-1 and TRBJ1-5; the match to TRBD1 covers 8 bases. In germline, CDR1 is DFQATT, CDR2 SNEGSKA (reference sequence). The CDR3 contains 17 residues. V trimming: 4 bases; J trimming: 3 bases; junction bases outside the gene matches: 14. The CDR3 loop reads CSANGLTGVSDNQPQHF. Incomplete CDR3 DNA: TGCAGTGCTAATGGCCTGACAGGGGTCTCGGACAATCAGCCC.

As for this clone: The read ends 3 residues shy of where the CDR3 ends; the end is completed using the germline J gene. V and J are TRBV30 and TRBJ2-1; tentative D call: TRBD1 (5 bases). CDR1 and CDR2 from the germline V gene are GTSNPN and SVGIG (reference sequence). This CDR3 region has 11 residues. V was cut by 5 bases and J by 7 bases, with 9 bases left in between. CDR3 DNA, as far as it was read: TGTGCCTGGGGTAGGGGAAATGAG. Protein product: CAWGRGNE. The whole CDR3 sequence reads CAWGRGNEQFF.

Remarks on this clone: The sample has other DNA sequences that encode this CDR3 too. The CDR3 is CASSTQGGTEAFF. The CDR3 DNA, read in part, is TGTGCCAGCAGCACACAGGGGGGGACTGAA. The V gene is TRBV7-6, the J gene TRBJ1-1; TRBD1 matches at 8 bases. The read ends 3 residues early relative to the CDR3; the germline J gene fills the gap. The CDR3 contains 13 residues. Germline V gene data show CDR1 as SGHVS and CDR2 as FNYEAQ. V lost 5 bases, J lost 5 bases, and 4 bases stayed unmatched.

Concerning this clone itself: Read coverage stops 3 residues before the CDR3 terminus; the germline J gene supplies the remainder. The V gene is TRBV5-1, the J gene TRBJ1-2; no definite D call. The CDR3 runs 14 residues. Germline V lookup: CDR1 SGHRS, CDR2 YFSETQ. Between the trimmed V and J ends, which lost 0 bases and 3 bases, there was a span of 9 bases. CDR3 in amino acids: CASSLEVDYYGYTF. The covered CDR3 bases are TGCGCCAGCAGCTTGGAGGTCGACTACTATGGC.

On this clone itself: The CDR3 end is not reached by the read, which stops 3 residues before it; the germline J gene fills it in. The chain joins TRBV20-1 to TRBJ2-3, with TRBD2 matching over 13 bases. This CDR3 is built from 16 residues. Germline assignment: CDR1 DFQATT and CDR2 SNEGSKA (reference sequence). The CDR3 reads CSARKGLAGWRETQYF. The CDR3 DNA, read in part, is TGCAGTGCTAGAAAGGGACTAGCGGGATGGCGAGAGACG.

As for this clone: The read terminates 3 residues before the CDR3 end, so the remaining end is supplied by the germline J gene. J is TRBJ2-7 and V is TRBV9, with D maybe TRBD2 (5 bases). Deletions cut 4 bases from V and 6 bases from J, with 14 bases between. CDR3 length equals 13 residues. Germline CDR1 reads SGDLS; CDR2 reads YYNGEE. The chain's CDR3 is CASSPSRLGEQYF. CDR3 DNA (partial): TGTGCCAGCAGCCCTAGCCGTCTGGGCGAG.

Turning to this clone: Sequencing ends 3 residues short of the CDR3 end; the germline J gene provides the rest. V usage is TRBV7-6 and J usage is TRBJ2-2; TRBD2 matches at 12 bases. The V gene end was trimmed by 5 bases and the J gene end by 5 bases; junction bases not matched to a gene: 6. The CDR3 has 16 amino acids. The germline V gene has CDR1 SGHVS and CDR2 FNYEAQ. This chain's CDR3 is CASSQKTSGRTGELFF. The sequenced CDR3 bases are TGTGCCAGCAGCCAAAAAACTAGCGGGAGGACCGGGGAG.

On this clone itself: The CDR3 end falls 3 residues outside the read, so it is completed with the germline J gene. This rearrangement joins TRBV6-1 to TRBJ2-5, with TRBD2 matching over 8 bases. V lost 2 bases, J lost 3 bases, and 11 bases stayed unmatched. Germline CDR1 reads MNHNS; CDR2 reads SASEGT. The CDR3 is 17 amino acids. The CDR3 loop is CASSENFPGLGEETQYF. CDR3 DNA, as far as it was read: TGTGCCAGCAGTGAAAACTTTCCGGGACTAGGAGAAGAGACC.

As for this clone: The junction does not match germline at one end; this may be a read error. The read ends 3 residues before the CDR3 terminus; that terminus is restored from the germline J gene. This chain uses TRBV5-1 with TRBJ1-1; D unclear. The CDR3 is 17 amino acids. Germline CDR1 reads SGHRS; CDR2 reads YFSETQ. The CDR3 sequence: CASSLKGIGELNTEAFF. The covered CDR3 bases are TGCGCCAGCAGCTTGAAAGGGATCGGGGAGTTGAATACTGAA.

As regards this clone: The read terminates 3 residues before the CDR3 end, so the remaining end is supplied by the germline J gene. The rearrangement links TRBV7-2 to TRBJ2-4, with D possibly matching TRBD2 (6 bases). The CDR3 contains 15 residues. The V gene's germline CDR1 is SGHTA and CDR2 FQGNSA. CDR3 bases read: TGTGCCAGCAGCTTAGGGCAGGGCCTGGACTATGGT. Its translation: CASSLGQGLDYG. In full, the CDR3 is CASSLGQGLDYGQYF.

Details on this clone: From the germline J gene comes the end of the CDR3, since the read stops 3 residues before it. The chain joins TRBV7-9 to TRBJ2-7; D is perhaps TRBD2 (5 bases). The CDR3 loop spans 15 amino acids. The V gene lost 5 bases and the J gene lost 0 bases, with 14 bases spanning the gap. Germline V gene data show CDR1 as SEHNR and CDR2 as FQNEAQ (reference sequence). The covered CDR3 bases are TGTGCCAGCAGCCCCTGGACCAGCGGCTCCTACGAG. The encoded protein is CASSPWTSGSYE. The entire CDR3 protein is CASSPWTSGSYEQYF.

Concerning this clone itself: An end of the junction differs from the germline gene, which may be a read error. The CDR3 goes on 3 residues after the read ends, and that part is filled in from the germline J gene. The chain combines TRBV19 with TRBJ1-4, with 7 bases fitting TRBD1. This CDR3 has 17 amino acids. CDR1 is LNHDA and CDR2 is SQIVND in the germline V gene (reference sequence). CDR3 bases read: TGTGCTAGTAAAGAACCGGGAACAGGGGTTTGGAATGAAAAA. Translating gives CASKEPGTGVWNEK. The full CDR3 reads CASKEPGTGVWNEKLFF.

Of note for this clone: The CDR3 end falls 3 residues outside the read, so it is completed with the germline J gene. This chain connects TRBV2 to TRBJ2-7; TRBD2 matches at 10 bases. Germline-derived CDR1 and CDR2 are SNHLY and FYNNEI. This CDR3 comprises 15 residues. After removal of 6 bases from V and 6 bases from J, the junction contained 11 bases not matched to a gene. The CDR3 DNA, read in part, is TGTGCCAGCAGGAACGAGGCTAGCGGGAGCAGCGAG. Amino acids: CASRNEASGSSE. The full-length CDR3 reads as CASRNEASGSSEQYF.

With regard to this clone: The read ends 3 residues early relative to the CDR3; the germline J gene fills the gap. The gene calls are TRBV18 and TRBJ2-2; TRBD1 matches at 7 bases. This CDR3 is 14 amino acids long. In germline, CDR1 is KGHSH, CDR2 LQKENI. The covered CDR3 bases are TGTGCCAGCTCACTAACAGGGGCCAGTGAAAAG. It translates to CASSLTGASEK. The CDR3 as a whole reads CASSLTGASEKLFF.

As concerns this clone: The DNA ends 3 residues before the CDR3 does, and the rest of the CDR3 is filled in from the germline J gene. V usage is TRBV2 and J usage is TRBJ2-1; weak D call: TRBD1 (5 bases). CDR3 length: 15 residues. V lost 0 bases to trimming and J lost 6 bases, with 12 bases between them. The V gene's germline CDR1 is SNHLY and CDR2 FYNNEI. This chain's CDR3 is CASSEAGRVGNEQFF. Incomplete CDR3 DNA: TGTGCCAGCAGTGAAGCCGGCAGGGTAGGCAATGAG. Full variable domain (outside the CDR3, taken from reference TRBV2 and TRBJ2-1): EPEVTQTPSHQVTQMGQEVILRCVPISNHLYFYWYRQILGQKVEFLVSFYNNEISEKSEIFDDQFSVERPDGSNFTLKIRSTKLEDSAMYFCASSEAGRVGNEQFFGPGTRLTVL.

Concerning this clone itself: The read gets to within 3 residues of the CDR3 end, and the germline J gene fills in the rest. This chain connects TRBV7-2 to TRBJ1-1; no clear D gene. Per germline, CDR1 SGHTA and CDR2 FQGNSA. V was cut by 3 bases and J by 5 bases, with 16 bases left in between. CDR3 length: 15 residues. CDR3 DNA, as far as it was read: TGTGCCAGCAGCTTGGAACTACTCCGTGGGACTGAA. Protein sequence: CASSLELLRGTE. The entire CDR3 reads CASSLELLRGTEAFF.

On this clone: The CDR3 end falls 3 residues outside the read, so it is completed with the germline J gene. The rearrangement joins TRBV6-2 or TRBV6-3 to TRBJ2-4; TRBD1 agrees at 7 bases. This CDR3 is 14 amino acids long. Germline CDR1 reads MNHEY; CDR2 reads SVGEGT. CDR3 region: CASGVGTDAQPQYF. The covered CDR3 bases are TGTGCCAGCGGAGTAGGGACAGACGCTCAGCCT.